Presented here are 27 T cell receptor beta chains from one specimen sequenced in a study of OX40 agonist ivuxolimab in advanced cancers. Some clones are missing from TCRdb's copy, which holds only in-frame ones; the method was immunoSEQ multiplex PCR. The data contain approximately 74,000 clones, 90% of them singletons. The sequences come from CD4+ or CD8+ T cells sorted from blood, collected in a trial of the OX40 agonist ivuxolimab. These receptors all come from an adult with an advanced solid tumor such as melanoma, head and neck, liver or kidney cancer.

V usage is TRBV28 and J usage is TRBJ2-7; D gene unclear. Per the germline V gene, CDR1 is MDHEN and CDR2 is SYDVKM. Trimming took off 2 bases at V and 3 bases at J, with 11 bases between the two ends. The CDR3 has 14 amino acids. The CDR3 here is CASSLGQLYYEQYF. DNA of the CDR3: TGTGCCAGCAGTTTAGGGCAGCTCTACTACGAGCAGTACTTC.

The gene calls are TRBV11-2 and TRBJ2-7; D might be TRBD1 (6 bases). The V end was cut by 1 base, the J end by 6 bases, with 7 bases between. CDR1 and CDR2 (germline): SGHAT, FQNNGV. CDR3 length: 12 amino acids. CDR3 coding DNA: TGTGCCAGCAGCTTAGGACAGGTCGAGCAGTACTTC. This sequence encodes CASSLGQVEQYF.

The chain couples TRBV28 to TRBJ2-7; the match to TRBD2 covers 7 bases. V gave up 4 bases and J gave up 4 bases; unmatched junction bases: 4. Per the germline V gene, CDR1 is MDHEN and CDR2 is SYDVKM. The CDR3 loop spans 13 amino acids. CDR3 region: CASSWEGRYEQYF. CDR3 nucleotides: TGTGCCAGCAGTTGGGAGGGGAGGTACGAGCAGTACTTC.

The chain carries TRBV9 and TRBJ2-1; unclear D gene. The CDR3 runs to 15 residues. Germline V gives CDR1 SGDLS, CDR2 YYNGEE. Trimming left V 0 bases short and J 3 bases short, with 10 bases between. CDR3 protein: CASSVVGSLYNEQFF. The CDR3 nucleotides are TGTGCCAGCAGCGTAGTTGGCTCTCTCTACAATGAGCAGTTCTTC.

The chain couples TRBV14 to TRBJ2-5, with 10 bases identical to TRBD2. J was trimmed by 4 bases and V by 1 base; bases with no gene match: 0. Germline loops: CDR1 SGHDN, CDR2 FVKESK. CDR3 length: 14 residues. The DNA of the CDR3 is TGTGCCAGCAGCCAAGTAGCGGGGGGAGAGACCCAGTACTTC. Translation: CASSQVAGGETQYF.

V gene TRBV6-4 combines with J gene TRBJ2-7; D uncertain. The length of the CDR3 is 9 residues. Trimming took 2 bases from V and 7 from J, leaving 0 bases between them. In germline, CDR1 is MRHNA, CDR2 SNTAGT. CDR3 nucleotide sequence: TGTGCCAGCAGTGACGAGCAGTACTTC. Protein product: CASSDEQYF.

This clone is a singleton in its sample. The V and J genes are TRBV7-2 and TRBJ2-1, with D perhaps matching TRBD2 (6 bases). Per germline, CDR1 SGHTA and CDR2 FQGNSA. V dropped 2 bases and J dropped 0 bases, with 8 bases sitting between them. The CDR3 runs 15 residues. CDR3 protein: CASSLTGDSYNEQFF. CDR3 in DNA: TGTGCCAGCAGCTTAACGGGGGACTCCTACAATGAGCAGTTCTTC.

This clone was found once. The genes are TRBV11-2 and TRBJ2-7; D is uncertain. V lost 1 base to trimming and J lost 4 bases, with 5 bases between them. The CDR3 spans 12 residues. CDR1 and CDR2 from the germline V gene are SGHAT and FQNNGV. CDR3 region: CASSLVRYEQYF. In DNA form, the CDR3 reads TGTGCCAGCAGCTTAGTGAGGTACGAGCAGTACTTC.

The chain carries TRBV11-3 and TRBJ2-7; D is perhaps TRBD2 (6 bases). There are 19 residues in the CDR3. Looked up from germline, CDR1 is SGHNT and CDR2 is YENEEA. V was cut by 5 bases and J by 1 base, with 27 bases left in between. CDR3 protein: CASSPQLGRQGQGSYEQYF. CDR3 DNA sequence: TGTGCCAGCAGCCCCCAGTTGGGGAGGCAGGGCCAAGGGTCCTACGAGCAGTACTTC.

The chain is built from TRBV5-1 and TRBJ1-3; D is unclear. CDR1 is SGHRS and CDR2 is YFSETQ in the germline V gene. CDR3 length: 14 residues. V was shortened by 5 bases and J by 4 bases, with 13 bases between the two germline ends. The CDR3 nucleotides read TGCGCCAGCAGTGAGGTATCTTCCGGAAACACCATATATTTT. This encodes CASSEVSSGNTIYF.

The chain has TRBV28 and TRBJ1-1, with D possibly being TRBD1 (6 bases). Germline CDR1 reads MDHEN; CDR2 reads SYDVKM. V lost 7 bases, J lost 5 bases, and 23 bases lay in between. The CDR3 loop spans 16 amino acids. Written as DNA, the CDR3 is TGTGCCAGCAACACGGCAGGGGTATGGGCTGGGACTGAAGCTTTCTTT. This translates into CASNTAGVWAGTEAFF.

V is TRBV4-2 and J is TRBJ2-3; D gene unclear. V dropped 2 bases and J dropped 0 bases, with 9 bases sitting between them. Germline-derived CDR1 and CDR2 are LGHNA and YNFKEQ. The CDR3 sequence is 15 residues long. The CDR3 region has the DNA TGTGCCAGCAGCCAAATCAACCCCAGCACAGATACGCAGTATTTT. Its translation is CASSQINPSTDTQYF.

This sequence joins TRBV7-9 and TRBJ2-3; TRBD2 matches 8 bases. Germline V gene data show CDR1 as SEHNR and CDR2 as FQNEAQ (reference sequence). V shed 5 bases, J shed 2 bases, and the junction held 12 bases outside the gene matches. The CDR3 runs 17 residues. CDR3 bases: TGTGCCAGCAGCCCAGCGCCCAGCGGGGGCCTCACAGATACGCAGTATTTT. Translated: CASSPAPSGGLTDTQYF. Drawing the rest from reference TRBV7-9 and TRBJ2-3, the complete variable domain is DTGVSQNPRHKITKRGQNVTFRCDPISEHNRLYWYRQTLGQGPEFLTYFQNEAQLEKSRLLSDRFSAERPKGSFSTLEIQRTEQGDSAMYLCASSPAPSGGLTDTQYFGPGTRLTVL.

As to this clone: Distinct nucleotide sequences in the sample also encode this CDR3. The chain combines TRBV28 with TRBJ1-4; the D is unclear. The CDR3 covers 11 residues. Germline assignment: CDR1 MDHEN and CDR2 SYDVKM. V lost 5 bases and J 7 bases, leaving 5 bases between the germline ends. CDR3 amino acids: CASSLSEKLFF. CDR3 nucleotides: TGTGCCAGCAGTCTCAGTGAAAAACTGTTTTTT.

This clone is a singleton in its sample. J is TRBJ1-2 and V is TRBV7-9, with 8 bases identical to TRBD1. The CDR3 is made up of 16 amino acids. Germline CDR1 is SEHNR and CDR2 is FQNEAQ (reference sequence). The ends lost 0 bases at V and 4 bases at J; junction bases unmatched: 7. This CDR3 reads CASSLAGNRGSYGYTF. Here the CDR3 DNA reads TGTGCCAGCAGCTTAGCTGGGAACAGGGGGTCCTATGGCTACACCTTC.

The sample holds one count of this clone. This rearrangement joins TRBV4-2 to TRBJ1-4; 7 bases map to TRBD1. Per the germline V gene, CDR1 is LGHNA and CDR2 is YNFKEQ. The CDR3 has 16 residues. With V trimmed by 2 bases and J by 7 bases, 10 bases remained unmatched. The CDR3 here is CASSQWQGDGGEKLFF. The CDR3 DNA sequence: TGTGCCAGCAGCCAATGGCAGGGGGATGGGGGTGAAAAACTGTTTTTT.

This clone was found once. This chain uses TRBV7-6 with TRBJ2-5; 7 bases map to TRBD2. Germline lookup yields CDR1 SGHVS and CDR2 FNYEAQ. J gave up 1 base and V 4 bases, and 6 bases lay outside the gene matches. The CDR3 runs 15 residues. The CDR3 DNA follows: TGTGCCAGCAGCTCCATGGCGGGGGTCCAAGAGACCCAGTACTTC. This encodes CASSSMAGVQETQYF.

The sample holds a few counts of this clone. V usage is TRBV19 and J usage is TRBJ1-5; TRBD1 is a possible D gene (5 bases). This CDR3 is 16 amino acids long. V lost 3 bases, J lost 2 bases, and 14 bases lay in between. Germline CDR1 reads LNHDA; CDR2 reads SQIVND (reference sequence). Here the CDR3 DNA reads TGTGCCAGTAGTATTGGATCGGACATACGCAATCAGCCCCAGCATTTT. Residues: CASSIGSDIRNQPQHF.

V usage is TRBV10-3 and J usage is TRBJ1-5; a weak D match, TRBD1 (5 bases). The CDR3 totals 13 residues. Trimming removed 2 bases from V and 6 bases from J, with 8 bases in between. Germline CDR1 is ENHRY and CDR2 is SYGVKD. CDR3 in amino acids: CAISEGQSQPQHF. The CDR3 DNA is TGTGCCATCAGTGAGGGACAAAGTCAGCCCCAGCATTTT.

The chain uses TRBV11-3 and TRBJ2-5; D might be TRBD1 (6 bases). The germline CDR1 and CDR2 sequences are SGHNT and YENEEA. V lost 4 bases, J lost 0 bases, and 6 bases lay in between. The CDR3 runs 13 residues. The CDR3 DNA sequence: TGTGCCAGCAGCTGGACAGACCAAGAGACCCAGTACTTC. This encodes CASSWTDQETQYF. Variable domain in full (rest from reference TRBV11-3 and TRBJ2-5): EAGVVQSPRYKIIEKKQPVAFWCNPISGHNTLYWYLQNLGQGPELLIRYENEEAVDDSQLPKDRFSAERLKGVDSTLKIQPAELGDSAVYLCASSWTDQETQYFGPGTRLLVL.

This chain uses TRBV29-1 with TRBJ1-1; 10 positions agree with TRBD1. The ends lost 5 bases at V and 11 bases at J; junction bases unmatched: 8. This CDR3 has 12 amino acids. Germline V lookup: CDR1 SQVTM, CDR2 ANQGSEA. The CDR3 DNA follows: TGCAGCGTTATCGGGACAGGGGTCGGTGCTTTCTTT. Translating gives CSVIGTGVGAFF.

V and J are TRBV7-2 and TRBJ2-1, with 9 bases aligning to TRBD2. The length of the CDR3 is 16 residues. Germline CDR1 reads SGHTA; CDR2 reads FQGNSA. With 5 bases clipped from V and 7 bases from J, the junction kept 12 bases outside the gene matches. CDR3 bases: TGTGCCAGCAGCGCTCGCGGGGGGGCTGGGAGGAATGAGCAGTTCTTC. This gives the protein CASSARGGAGRNEQFF.

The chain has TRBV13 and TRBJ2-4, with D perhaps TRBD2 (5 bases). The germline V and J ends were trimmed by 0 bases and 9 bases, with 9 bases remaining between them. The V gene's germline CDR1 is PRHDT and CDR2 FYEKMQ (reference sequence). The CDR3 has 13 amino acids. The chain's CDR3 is CASSLGTKGIQYF. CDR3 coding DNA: TGTGCCAGCAGCTTAGGGACTAAAGGCATTCAGTACTTC.

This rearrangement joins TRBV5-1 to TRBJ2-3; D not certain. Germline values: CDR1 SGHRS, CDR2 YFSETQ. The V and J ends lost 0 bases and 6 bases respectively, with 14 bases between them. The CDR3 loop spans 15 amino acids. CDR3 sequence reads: CASSLVQTKRDTQYF. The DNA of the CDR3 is TGCGCCAGCAGCTTGGTTCAAACGAAAAGGGATACGCAGTATTTT.

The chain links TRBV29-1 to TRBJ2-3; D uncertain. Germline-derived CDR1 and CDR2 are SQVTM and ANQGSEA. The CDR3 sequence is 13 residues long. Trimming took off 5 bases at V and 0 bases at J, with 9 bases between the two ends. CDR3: CSVPASSTDTQYF. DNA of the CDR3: TGCAGCGTTCCGGCCTCTAGCACAGATACGCAGTATTTT.

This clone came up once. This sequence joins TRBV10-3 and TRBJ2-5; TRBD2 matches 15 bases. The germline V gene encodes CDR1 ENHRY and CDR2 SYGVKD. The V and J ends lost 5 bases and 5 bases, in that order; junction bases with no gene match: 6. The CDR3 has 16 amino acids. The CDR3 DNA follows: TGTGCCATCAGTAACTCGGGGACTAGCGGGAGGGAGACCCAGTACTTC. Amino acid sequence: CAISNSGTSGRETQYF.

In DNA, the CDR3 is TGTGCCAGCAGTCTAAGATCAGTCCCTAGGGAGACCCAGTACTTC. This gives the protein CASSLRSVPRETQYF. V gene TRBV7-9 combines with J gene TRBJ2-5; no clear D gene. Trimming stripped 6 bases from V and 5 bases from J, with 19 bases between. The CDR3 covers 15 residues. The germline V gene has CDR1 SEHNR and CDR2 FQNEAQ (reference sequence).